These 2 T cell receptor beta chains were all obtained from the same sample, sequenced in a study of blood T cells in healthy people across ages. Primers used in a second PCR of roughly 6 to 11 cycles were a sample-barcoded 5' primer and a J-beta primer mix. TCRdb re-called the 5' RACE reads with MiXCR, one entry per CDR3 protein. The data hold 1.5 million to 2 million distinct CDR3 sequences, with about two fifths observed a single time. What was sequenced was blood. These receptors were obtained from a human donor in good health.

The CDR3 region has the DNA TGTGCCAGCACGGGGCACTACGAGCAGTACTTC. This encodes CASTGHYEQYF. The genes are TRBV7-2 and TRBJ2-7; either TRBD1 or TRBD2 may supply D (5 bases each). CDR1 is SGHTA, CDR2 FQGNSA, per germline. With 7 bases removed from V and 3 bases from J, the gap between germline ends came to 7 bases. CDR3 length equals 11 residues.

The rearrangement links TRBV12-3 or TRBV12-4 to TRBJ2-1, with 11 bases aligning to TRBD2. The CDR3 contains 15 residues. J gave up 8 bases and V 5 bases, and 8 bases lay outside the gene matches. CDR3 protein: CASSPSGGPRDEQFF. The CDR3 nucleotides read TGTGCCAGCAGTCCTAGCGGGGGGCCCCGCGATGAGCAGTTCTTC.